This T cell receptor (beta chain) was obtained from a study of cytomegalovirus exposure and HLA in healthy donors. Clones were read by immunoSEQ multiplex PCR, and TCRdb kept only the in-frame ones, dropping some. Here the sample spans 150,000 to 200,000 clones, around 96% being singletons. Germline V gene sequence: CDR1 SGHTS, CDR2 YDEGEE. This CDR3 has 15 residues. The V gene end was trimmed by 5 bases and the J gene end by 3 bases; junction bases not matched to a gene: 8. A remark on this clone: Its target is not known.

Notes on the study in general: Cytomegalovirus status was reportedly diagnosed by the classifier with high sensitivity and specificity. Cytomegalovirus-associated status was assigned to 150 or so TCR beta chains.

The sample comprised PBMCs. V usage is TRBV5-8 and J usage is TRBJ2-1; 7 bases align to TRBD1. This TCR was sampled from a woman aged 18-29 years in good health and CMV-seronegative. The CDR3 loop is CASRVPGQLYNEQFF. The DNA for the CDR3 is TGTGCCAGCAGAGTCCCGGGACAGCTCTACAATGAGCAGTTCTTC.